What follows are 17 T cell receptor beta chains derived from one specimen sequenced in a study of T-cell reconstitution after alpha-beta-depleted transplantation in children. The authors prepared the TCRbeta library with unique molecular identifiers. TCRdb reanalysed the PCR reads using MiXCR and keeps one entry per CDR3 protein. The sample contains fewer than 550,000 distinct CDR3 sequences, 11% of which appear only once. Specimen: PBMCs from the stem cell graft donor, collected from the stem cell graft. These receptors were collected from a human donor who donated a stem cell graft to a child with acute myeloid leukemia.

In its sample, this clonotype was seen a few times. The gene calls are TRBV20-1 and TRBJ1-3; D might be TRBD1 (5 bases). The CDR3 has 15 residues. Germline assignment: CDR1 DFQATT and CDR2 SNEGSKA (reference sequence). V lost 1 base to trimming and J lost 0 bases, with 10 bases between them. The CDR3 region is CSARVGGDSGNTIYF. The CDR3 coding sequence is TGCAGTGCTAGAGTTGGGGGGGACTCTGGAAACACCATATATTTT.

In this sample, this clonotype turned up a few times. The rearrangement joins TRBV20-1 to TRBJ2-5, with D possibly being TRBD2 (6 bases). The CDR3 loop spans 12 amino acids. Germline-derived CDR1 and CDR2 are DFQATT and SNEGSKA (reference sequence). The V end was cut by 5 bases, the J end by 3 bases, with 10 bases between. The CDR3: CSAHSSEETQYF. In DNA, the CDR3 is TGCAGTGCTCACTCTAGCGAAGAGACCCAGTACTTC.

This clonotype was picked up a small number of times. J is TRBJ1-1 and V is TRBV20-1; D possibly corresponds to TRBD1 (5 bases). CDR1 is DFQATT, CDR2 SNEGSKA, per germline (reference sequence). The CDR3 consists of 14 residues. Deletions cut 4 bases from V and 8 bases from J, with 20 bases between. The CDR3 DNA follows: TGCAGTGCTATCATTTCGTGGGGCCAAGGGGAAGCTTTCTTT. Translation: CSAIISWGQGEAFF.

To note about this clonotype: Mismatch with germline at one junction end may stem from a read error. The chain uses TRBV5-1 and TRBJ1-5; 12 bases match TRBD1. CDR3 length equals 15 residues. The germline CDR1 and CDR2 sequences are SGHRS and YFSETQ. The CDR3 DNA reads TGCGCCAGCAGGGAGGGACAGGGGGCAGGTCAGCCCCATCATTTT. It yields the protein CASREGQGAGQPHHF.

The V gene is TRBV24-1, the J gene TRBJ2-2; D may be TRBD1 (5 bases). The CDR3 is 13 residues long. The V gene lost 9 bases and the J gene lost 4 bases, with 11 bases spanning the gap. Germline-derived CDR1 and CDR2 are KGHDR and SFDVKD. This CDR3 reads CATGKQVTGELFF. In DNA form, the CDR3 reads TGTGCCACCGGGAAACAGGTCACCGGGGAGCTGTTTTTT.

The gene calls are TRBV29-1 and TRBJ2-1; maybe TRBD1 (5 bases). The CDR3 totals 13 residues. Trimming took off 4 bases at V and 0 bases at J, with 7 bases between the two ends. From germline, CDR1 is SQVTM and CDR2 ANQGSEA. CDR3 sequence (DNA): TGCAGCGTTGGCAGGGCCTCCTACAATGAGCAGTTCTTC. Its protein product is CSVGRASYNEQFF.

The genes are TRBV4-3 and TRBJ1-1; possible D gene TRBD1, 6 bases. The CDR3 is made up of 17 amino acids. Germline lookup yields CDR1 LGHNA and CDR2 YSLEER. Trimming cost V 2 bases and J 0 bases, with 16 bases left between them. In DNA, the CDR3 is TGCGCCAGCAGCCAAAAGGTGGAGGGACAAATGAACACTGAAGCTTTCTTT. It encodes CASSQKVEGQMNTEAFF.

This clonotype was counted between two and nine times. The chain has TRBV9 and TRBJ2-3, with no clear D. V lost 0 bases and J 7 bases, leaving 9 bases between the germline ends. The CDR3 is 13 amino acids. The germline gives CDR1 SGDLS, CDR2 YYNGEE. The chain's CDR3 is CASSVALGHTQYF. CDR3 sequence (DNA): TGTGCCAGCAGCGTAGCCCTCGGACATACGCAGTATTTT.

V and J are TRBV20-1 and TRBJ2-3, with a weak D call TRBD1 (5 bases). This CDR3 region has 14 residues. Germline assignment: CDR1 DFQATT and CDR2 SNEGSKA (reference sequence). CDR3 sequence (DNA): TGCAGACCCAGAGACAGTTTGTTGGGTCTTACGCAGTATTTT. It encodes CRPRDSLLGLTQYF.

The rearrangement uses TRBV29-1 and TRBJ2-2; D is perhaps TRBD1 (5 bases). Germline CDR1 and CDR2: SQVTM and ANQGSEA. The CDR3 consists of 13 residues. Trimming removed 5 bases from V and 7 bases from J, with 14 bases in between. The CDR3 region has the DNA TGCAGCGTTAAGAGCATAGGGGACGGGGAGCTGTTTTTT. As protein: CSVKSIGDGELFF.

This clonotype was detected ten times or more. The chain couples TRBV7-2 to TRBJ2-2; D is undetermined. The CDR3 has 12 residues. Germline CDR1 reads SGHTA; CDR2 reads FQGNSA. Trimming removed 5 bases at V and 4 bases at J, with 5 bases between. The CDR3 reads CASSLSTGELFF. The CDR3 DNA reads TGTGCCAGCAGCCTCTCCACCGGGGAGCTGTTTTTT.

V gene TRBV6-1 combines with J gene TRBJ1-4; D unclear. Germline-derived CDR1 and CDR2 are MNHNS and SASEGT. Trimming pared 7 bases from V and 8 bases from J, leaving 14 bases between. The length of the CDR3 is 13 residues. Here the CDR3 reads CASKGAGREKLFF. The CDR3 DNA reads TGTGCCAGCAAAGGAGCGGGTCGGGAAAAACTGTTTTTT.

Worth noting for this clonotype: A much larger clone differs from this one at a single base, so this may be a read error. The chain employs TRBV12-3 or TRBV12-4 and TRBJ2-1; D may be TRBD1 (6 bases). This CDR3 region has 15 residues. CDR3 bases: TGTGCCAGCTGTTTAGGGTCAGGGGTGGAGAGGGAGCAGTTCTTC. This encodes CASCLGSGVEREQFF.

A word on this clonotype: The junction shows a germline mismatch at one end, possibly a read error. This chain links TRBV5-1 with TRBJ2-4, with D perhaps being TRBD1 or TRBD2 (5 bases each). The CDR3 loop spans 15 amino acids. CDR1 is SGHRS and CDR2 is YFSETQ in the germline V gene. The DNA of the CDR3 is TGCGCCAGCAGCTTGACGGGACCAGACAAAAACAGTCAGTACTTC. This encodes CASSLTGPDKNSQYF.

This clonotype was picked up a small number of times. The J gene is TRBJ2-2, the V gene TRBV15, with unresolved D. CDR1 is LNHNV and CDR2 is YYDKDF in the germline V gene (reference sequence). V dropped 0 bases and J dropped 6 bases, with 11 bases sitting between them. CDR3 size: 15 residues. The CDR3 DNA is TGTGCCACCAGCAGAGATTTAACGGGTGCCGGGGAGCTGTTTTTT. Its protein product is CATSRDLTGAGELFF.

In this sample, this clonotype turned up a few times. The J gene is TRBJ1-2, the V gene TRBV7-9; D call uncertain. Trimming left V 3 bases short and J 7 bases short, with 9 bases between. Looked up from germline, CDR1 is SEHNR and CDR2 is FQNEAQ (reference sequence). The CDR3 length is 12 residues. CDR3 sequence: CASSLEVVGYTF. CDR3 bases: TGTGCCAGCAGCTTGGAGGTAGTTGGCTACACCTTC.

This clonotype has more than one count but fewer than ten. This chain joins TRBV4-1 and TRBJ1-1; 8 bases agree with TRBD1. Trimming at V came to 0 bases and at J to 1 base, leaving 7 bases not matched to a gene. Germline loops: CDR1 MGHRA, CDR2 YSYEKL. This CDR3 is 17 amino acids long. The CDR3 spells CASSQDRQGAQNTEAFF. The CDR3 nucleotides read TGCGCCAGCAGCCAAGATCGGCAGGGGGCACAGAACACTGAAGCTTTCTTT.